The 8 T cell receptor beta chains given below trace back to one sample, sequenced in a study of OX40 agonist ivuxolimab in advanced cancers. Generated by immunoSEQ multiplex PCR, the TCRdb table keeps only in-frame clones and is missing some. Of some 100,000 clones detected, roughly 94% appear once; the ten largest clones hold 2.6%. Sequencing used CD4+ or CD8+ T cells sorted from blood, obtained in a trial of the OX40 agonist ivuxolimab. All receptors come from an adult with an advanced solid tumor such as melanoma, head and neck, liver or kidney cancer.

The chain couples TRBV19 to TRBJ2-5, with D hard to call. V shed 5 bases and J shed 3 bases, with 4 bases lying between them. The CDR3 length is 11 residues. Germline V gene lookup returns CDR1 LNHDA and CDR2 SQIVND (reference sequence). CDR3 protein: CASSWEETQYF. The CDR3 DNA is TGTGCCAGTAGTTGGGAAGAGACCCAGTACTTC.

V gene TRBV21-1 combines with J gene TRBJ2-2; the D call in the table, TRBD1, was not verified against the DNA. TRBV21-1 is a listed pseudogene. The CDR3 is 18 amino acids. The CDR3 region has the DNA TGTGCCAGCAGCGCCCCAGGGGAACCGTCCTGGAACACCGGGGAGCTGTTTTTT. Translating gives CASSAPGEPSWNTGELFF.

The chain recombines TRBV6-5 with TRBJ1-4; D is perhaps TRBD1 (5 bases). CDR3 length: 14 amino acids. CDR1 is MNHEY and CDR2 is SVGAGI in the germline V gene. The V end was cut by 0 bases, the J end by 8 bases, with 10 bases between. As DNA, the CDR3 is TGTGCCAGCAGTTACTCCAGGGAGGGGGAAAAACTGTTTTTT. As protein: CASSYSREGEKLFF.

The rearrangement joins TRBV28 to TRBJ1-2; TRBD1 might be the D (5 bases). Looked up from germline, CDR1 is MDHEN and CDR2 is SYDVKM. The CDR3 length is 15 residues. Deletions cut 1 base from V and 4 bases from J, with 13 bases between. The CDR3, as DNA: TGTGCCAGCAGTTTATACCGGGAGAGGGGCTATGGCTACACCTTC. It specifies CASSLYRERGYGYTF.

This chain uses TRBV6-1 with TRBJ2-7; D is perhaps TRBD2 (6 bases). The CDR3 spans 15 residues. Germline V lookup: CDR1 MNHNS, CDR2 SASEGT. Trimming shortened V by 4 bases and J by 3 bases, and 16 bases separated the two germline ends. CDR3 residues: CASSVPGTPFYEQYF. The CDR3 DNA follows: TGTGCCAGCAGTGTTCCCGGGACTCCCTTCTACGAGCAGTACTTC.

Written as DNA, the CDR3 is TGTGCCAGTAGCCCTCGAGGAACCGAGCAGTACTTC. Amino acid sequence: CASSPRGTEQYF. V is TRBV19 and J is TRBJ2-7, with no clear D. Per the germline V gene, CDR1 is LNHDA and CDR2 is SQIVND (reference sequence). The CDR3 runs to 12 residues. V lost 6 bases and J 6 bases, leaving 12 bases between the germline ends.

The chain joins TRBV6-1 to TRBJ2-3, with 9 bases that match TRBD2. J was trimmed by 1 base and V by 3 bases; bases with no gene match: 2. This CDR3 contains 15 residues. Germline loops: CDR1 MNHNS, CDR2 SASEGT. CDR3 sequence (DNA): TGTGCCAGCAGTGATCTAGCGGGACGCACAGATACGCAGTATTTT. Translation gives CASSDLAGRTDTQYF.

The chain carries TRBV4-1 and TRBJ2-3; D not resolved. V lost 0 bases and J 4 bases, leaving 5 bases between the germline ends. The CDR3 is 13 amino acids. Germline assignment: CDR1 MGHRA and CDR2 YSYEKL. CDR3 protein: CASSQDSPDTQYF. The CDR3, as DNA: TGCGCCAGCAGCCAAGATTCCCCAGATACGCAGTATTTT.